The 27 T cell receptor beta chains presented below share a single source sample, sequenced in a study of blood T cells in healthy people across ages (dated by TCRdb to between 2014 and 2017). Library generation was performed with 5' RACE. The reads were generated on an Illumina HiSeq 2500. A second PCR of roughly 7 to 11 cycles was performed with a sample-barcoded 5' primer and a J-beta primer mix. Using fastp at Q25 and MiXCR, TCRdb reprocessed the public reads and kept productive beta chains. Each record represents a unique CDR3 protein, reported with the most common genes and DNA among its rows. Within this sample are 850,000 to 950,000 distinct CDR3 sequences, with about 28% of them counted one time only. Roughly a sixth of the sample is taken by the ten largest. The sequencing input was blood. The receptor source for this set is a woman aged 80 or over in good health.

The DNA of the CDR3 is TGCAGCGCACACCATAATCGGGCTAAGGATACTGAAGCTTTCTTT. Amino acids: CSAHHNRAKDTEAFF. The chain couples TRBV29-1 to TRBJ1-1; D ambiguous. CDR1 and CDR2 from the germline V gene are SQVTM and ANQGSEA. V dropped 7 bases and J dropped 5 bases, with 23 bases sitting between them. This CDR3 contains 15 residues.

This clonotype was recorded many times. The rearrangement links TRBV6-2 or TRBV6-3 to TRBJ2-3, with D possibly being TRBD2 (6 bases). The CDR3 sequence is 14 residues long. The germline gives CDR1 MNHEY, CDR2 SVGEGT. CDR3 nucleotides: TGTTCGATCGCCAGCGGGTCTAGCACAGATACGCAGTATTTT. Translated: CSIASGSSTDTQYF.

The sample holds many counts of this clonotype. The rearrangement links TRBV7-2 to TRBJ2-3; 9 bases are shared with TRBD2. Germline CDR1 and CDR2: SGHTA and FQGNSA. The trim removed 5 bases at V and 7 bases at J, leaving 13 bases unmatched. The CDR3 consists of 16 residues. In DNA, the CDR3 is TGTGCCAGCAGCAGCTCAGGCGGGGGGGGCGGGTATACGCAGTATTTT. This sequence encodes CASSSSGGGGGYTQYF.

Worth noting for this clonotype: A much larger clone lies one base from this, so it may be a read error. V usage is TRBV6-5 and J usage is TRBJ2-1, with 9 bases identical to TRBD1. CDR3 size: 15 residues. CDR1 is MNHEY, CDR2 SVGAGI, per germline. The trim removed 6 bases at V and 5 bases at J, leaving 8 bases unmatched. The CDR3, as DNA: TGTGCCAGCAGAATGGACGGGACAGGGCACAATGAGCAGTTCTTC. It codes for CASRMDGTGHNEQFF.

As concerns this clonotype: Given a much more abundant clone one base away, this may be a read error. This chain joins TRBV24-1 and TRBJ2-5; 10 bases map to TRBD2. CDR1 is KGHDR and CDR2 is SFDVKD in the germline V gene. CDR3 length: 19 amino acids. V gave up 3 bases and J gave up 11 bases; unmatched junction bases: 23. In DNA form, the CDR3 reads TGTGCCACCAGTGATAGGGCGGGGCGGTTTAGCGGGGGGTACAATGAGCAGTACTTC. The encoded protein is CATSDRAGRFSGGYNEQYF.

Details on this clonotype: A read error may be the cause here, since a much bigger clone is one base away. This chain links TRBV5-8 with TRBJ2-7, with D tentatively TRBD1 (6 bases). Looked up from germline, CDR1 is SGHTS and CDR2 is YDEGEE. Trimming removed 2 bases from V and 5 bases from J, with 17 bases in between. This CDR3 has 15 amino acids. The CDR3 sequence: CASSFGSNRVNEQYF. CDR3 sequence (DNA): TGTGCCAGCAGCTTTGGGTCGAACAGGGTTAACGAGCAGTACTTC.

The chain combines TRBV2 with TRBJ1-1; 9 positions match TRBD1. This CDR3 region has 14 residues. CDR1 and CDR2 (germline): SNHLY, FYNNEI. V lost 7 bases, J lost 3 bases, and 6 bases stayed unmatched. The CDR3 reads CASKGQGGDTEAFF. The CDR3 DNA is TGTGCCAGCAAGGGACAGGGAGGGGACACTGAAGCTTTCTTT.

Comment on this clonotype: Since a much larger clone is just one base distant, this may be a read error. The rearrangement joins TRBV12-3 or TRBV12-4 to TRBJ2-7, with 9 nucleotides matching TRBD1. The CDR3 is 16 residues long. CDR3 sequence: CACSTRTGTGSYEQYF. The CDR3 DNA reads TGTGCCTGCAGCACCCGGACCGGGACAGGGTCCTACGAGCAGTACTTC.

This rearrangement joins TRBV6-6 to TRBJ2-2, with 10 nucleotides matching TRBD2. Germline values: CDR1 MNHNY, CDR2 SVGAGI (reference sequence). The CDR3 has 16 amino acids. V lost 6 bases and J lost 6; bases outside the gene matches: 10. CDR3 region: CASSLKGSGGSGELFF. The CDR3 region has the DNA TGTGCCAGCAGCCTAAAGGGTAGCGGGGGGTCCGGGGAGCTGTTTTTT.

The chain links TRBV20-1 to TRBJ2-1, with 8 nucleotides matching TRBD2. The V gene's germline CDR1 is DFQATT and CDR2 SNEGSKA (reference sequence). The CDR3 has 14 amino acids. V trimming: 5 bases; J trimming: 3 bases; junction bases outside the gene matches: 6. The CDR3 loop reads CSAELAGLYNEQFF. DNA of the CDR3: TGCAGTGCTGAGTTAGCGGGGCTCTACAATGAGCAGTTCTTC.

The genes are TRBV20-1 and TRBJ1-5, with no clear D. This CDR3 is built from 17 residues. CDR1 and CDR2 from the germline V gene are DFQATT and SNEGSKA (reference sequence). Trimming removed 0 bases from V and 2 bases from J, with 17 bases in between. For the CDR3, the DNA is TGCAGTGCTAGAGATCTATCCAGTCTAGCGCGCAATCAGCCCCAGCATTTT. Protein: CSARDLSSLARNQPQHF.

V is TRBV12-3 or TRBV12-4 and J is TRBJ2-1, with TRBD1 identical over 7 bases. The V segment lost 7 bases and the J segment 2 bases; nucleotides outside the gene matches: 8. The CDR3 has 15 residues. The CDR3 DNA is TGTGCCAGCACCTTGGAACAGGGGCCCTACAATGAGCAGTTCTTC. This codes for CASTLEQGPYNEQFF.

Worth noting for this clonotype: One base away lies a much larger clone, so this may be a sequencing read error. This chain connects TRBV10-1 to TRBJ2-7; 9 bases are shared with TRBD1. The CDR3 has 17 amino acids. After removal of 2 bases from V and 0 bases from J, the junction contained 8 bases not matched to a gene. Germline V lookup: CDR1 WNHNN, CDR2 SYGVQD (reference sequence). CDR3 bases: TGCGCCAGCAGTGAGCCGGATGGACAGGGGAGCTCCTACGAGCAGTACTTC. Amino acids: CASSEPDGQGSSYEQYF.

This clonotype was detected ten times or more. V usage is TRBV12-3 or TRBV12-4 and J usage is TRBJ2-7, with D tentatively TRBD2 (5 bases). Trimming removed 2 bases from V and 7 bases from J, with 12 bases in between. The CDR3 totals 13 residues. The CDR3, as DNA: TGTGCCAGCAGTTTAAACCGGGGTGGTGAGCAGTACTTC. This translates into CASSLNRGGEQYF.

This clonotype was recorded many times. The CDR3 bases are TGTGCCAGCAGCTTAACGGGACTAGCGGGGTTAGATACGCAGTATTTT. Protein product: CASSLTGLAGLDTQYF. The genes are TRBV7-6 and TRBJ2-3, with 13 nucleotides matching TRBD2. The length of the CDR3 is 16 residues. The germline V gene has CDR1 SGHVS and CDR2 FNYEAQ. V trimming: 2 bases; J trimming: 5 bases; junction bases outside the gene matches: 4. The full variable domain, rest sourced from reference TRBV7-6 and TRBJ2-3, is GAGVSQSPRYKVTKRGQDVALRCDPISGHVSLYWYRQALGQGPEFLTYFNYEAQQDKSGLPNDRFSAERPEGSISTLTIQRTEQRDSAMYRCASSLTGLAGLDTQYFGPGTRLTVL.

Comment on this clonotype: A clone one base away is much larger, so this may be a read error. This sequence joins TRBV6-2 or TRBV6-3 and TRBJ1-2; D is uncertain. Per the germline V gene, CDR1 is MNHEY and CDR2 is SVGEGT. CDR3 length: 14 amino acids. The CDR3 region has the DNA TGTGCCAGCAGTTACATCCCAGCAAACTATGGCCACACCTTC. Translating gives CASSYIPANYGHTF.

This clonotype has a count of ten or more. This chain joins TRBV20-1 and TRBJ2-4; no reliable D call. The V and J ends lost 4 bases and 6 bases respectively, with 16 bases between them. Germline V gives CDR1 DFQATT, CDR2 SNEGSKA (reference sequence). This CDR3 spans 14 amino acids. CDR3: CSATKALIINIQYF. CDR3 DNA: TGCAGTGCTACAAAGGCGCTGATTATAAACATTCAGTACTTC.

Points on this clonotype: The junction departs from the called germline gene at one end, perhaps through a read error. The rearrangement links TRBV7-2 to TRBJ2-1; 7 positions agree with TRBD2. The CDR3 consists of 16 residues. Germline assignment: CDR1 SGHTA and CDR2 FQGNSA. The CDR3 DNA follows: TGTGCTAGCAGCAAAAACGGCGGGAGCTCCTACAATGAGCAGTTCTTC. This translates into CASSKNGGSSYNEQFF.

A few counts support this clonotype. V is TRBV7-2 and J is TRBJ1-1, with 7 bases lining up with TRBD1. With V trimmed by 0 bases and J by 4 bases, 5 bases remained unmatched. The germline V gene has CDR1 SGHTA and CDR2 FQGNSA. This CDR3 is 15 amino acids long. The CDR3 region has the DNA TGTGCCAGCAGCTTAGCCCCGACAGGGCCCACTGAAGCTTTCTTT. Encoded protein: CASSLAPTGPTEAFF.

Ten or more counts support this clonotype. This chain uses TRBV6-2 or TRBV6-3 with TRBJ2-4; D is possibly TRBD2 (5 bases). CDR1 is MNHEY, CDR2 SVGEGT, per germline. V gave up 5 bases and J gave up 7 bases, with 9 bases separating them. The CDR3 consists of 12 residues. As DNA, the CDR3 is TGTGCCAGCAGTGGCCCGGGGAACATTCAGTACTTC. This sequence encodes CASSGPGNIQYF.

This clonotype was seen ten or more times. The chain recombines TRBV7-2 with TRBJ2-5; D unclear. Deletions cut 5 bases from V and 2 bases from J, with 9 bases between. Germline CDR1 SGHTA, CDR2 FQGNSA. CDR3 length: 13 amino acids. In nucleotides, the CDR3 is TGTGCCAGCAGCCTATCAGCTCAAGAGACCCAGTACTTC. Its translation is CASSLSAQETQYF. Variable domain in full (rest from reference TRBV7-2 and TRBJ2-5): GAGVSQSPSNKVTEKGKDVELRCDPISGHTALYWYRQSLGQGLEFLIYFQGNSAPDKSGLPSDRFSAERTGGSVSTLTIQRTQQEDSAVYLCASSLSAQETQYFGPGTRLLVL.

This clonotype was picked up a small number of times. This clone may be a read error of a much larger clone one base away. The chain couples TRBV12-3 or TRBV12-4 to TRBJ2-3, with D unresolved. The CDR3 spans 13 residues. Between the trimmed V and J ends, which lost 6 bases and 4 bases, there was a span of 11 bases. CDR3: CASRLEFADTQYF. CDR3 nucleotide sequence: TGTGCCAGCAGACTGGAGTTTGCAGATACGCAGTATTTT.

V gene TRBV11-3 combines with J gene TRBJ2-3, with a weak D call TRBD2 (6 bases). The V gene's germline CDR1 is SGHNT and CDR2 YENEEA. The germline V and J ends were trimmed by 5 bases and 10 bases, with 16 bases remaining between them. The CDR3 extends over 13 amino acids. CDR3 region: CASSAGLSSAQYF. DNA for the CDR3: TGTGCCAGCAGCGCGGGACTTTCCTCCGCGCAGTATTTT.

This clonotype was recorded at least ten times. The CDR3 DNA is TGTGCCAGCACCTGGAGGGGGGGCTCCGCGAACTATGGCTACACCTTC. This translates into CASTWRGGSANYGYTF. This chain joins TRBV6-5 and TRBJ1-2, with TRBD1 as a possible D gene (6 bases). Germline CDR1 is MNHEY and CDR2 is SVGAGI. V dropped 7 bases and J dropped 2 bases, with 20 bases sitting between them. This CDR3 contains 16 residues.

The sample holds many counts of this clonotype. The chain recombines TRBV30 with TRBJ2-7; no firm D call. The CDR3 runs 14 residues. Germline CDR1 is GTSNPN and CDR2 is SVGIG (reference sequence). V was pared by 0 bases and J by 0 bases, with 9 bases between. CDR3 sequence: CAWSVRNPSYEQYF. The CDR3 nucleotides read TGTGCCTGGAGTGTACGGAACCCCTCCTACGAGCAGTACTTC.

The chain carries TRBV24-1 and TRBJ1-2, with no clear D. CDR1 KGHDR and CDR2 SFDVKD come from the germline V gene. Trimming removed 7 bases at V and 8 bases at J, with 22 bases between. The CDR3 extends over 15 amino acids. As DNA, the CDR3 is TGTGCCACCAGCTCGGCCCTGGACGAGGGTACAGGCTACACCTTC. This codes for CATSSALDEGTGYTF.

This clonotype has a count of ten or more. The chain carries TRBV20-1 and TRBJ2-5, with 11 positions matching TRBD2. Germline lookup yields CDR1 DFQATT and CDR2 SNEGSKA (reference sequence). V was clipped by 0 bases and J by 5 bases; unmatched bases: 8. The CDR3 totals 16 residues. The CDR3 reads CSARDLASGGRETQYF. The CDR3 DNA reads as TGCAGTGCTAGAGATCTGGCTAGCGGGGGGAGGGAGACCCAGTACTTC.